Sequencing of this T cell receptor (beta chain) was carried out in a study of regulatory T cells in long-lasting Graves disease. Whole-study context: For under 3 months, newly diagnosed Graves' patients had been taking antithyroid drugs.

Sample time point: newly diagnosed GD, antithyroid drugs for less than 3 months. Following extraction of RNA from PBMCs, that RNA was used to make the TCR library. It was an endocrinology department in Xi'an, China, that provided the patients. Arm-PCR of CDR3 regions and iRepertoire HTBI primers were used to build TCR beta libraries. TCRdb re-called the multiplex PCR reads through MiXCR, storing one row per CDR3 protein. The top ten clones hold roughly 25% of a sample with 500,000 or so distinct CDR3 sequences, 15% to 20% of them seen once. This clonotype was seen a handful of times. These data also formed part of another study, on T cells in Graves' hyperthyroidism and ophthalmopathy. That report adds: It was uncontrolled infection, other autoimmune disease, pregnancy or lactation that excluded patients. Diagnosis rested on symptoms, serum thyroxine and TRAb, thyroid ultrasound, and orbital computed tomography.

The TCR was taken from a woman aged 35-65 years with Graves disease. This specimen was peripheral blood mononuclear cells (PBMCs), taken at new diagnosis, from a patient treated with antithyroid drugs.

The CDR3 region has the DNA TGTGCCAGCAGTTCGCCCGACAGGTTTGACAATGAGCAGTTCTTC. Encoded protein: CASSSPDRFDNEQFF. The chain is built from TRBV12-3 or TRBV12-4 and TRBJ2-1; D is perhaps TRBD1 (6 bases). Trimming left V 4 bases short and J 5 bases short, with 15 bases between. There are 15 residues in the CDR3.